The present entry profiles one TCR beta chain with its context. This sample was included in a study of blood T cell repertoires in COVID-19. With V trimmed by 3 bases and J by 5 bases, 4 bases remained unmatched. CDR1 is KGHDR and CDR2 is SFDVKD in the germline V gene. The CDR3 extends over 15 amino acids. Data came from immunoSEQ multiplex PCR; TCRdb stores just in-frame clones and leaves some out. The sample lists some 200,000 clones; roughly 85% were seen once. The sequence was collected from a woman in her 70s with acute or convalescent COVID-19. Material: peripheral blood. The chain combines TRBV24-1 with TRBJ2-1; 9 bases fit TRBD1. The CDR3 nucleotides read TGTGCCACCAGTGATCCGGGACAGGGCAACAATGAGCAGTTCTTC. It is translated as CATSDPGQGNNEQFF.